A selection of T cell receptor beta chains follows, all from one sample in a study of blood T cell repertoires in COVID-19. Measured with immunoSEQ multiplex PCR; TCRdb has only the in-frame clones, and not every one. The sample holds over 450,000 clones; nearly 90% are singletons and the top ten take roughly 0.92%. The sequenced material came from peripheral blood. The origin of the receptors is a man aged 18 to 30 with COVID-19, enrolled during active disease. CDR3s include the opening cysteine and the closing phenylalanine or tryptophan. A D gene is named only where the DNA matches it firmly. A clone size is listed for some rows: how often the clone was seen (once, few, many), or a class if it is expanded.

v_call,j_call,d_call,clone_size,cdr3_nt,cdr3_aa
TRBV7-2,TRBJ2-1,TRBD2,-,TGTGCCAGCAGCTTAGTCGCCGCGGGAGGGCCGTATGAGCAGTTCTTC,CASSLVAAGGPYEQFF
TRBV4-1,TRBJ1-1,-,-,TGCGCCAGCAGCCGAGACAGGTCATCCACTGAAGCTTTCTTT,CASSRDRSSTEAFF
TRBV19,TRBJ2-1,-,-,TGTGCCAGTAGTATGAACAGATACAATGAGCAGTTCTTC,CASSMNRYNEQFF
TRBV11-2,TRBJ2-1,TRBD1,-,TGTGCCAGCAGCAAGCAGGGACAGTCCAATGAGCAGTTCTTC,CASSKQGQSNEQFF
TRBV11-2,TRBJ1-2,-,-,TGTGCCAGCAGCCTTCAGGGCTATGGCTACACCTTC,CASSLQGYGYTF
TRBV5-1,TRBJ1-2,TRBD1,-,TGCGCCAGCAGAAATAAACAGGGGTCCTATGGCTACACCTTC,CASRNKQGSYGYTF
TRBV27,TRBJ1-6,TRBD1,-,TGTGCCAGCTGCCCCAGGACAGGGTCCGAATCACCCCTCCACTTT,CASCPRTGSESPLHF
TRBV6-5,TRBJ2-1,-,-,TGTGCCAGCAAGTCGGGCAATGAGCAGTTCTTC,CASKSGNEQFF
TRBV4-1,TRBJ2-7,TRBD2,-,TGCGCCAGCAGCCAACCTACTAGCGGGAGGGCCTACGAGCAGTACTTC,CASSQPTSGRAYEQYF
TRBV27,TRBJ2-1,TRBD1,once,TGTGCCAGCAGTACAGGGGGCTCGTTTAATGAGCAGTTCTTC,CASSTGGSFNEQFF
TRBV7-8,TRBJ1-6,-,-,TGTGCCAGCAGCTTCCTGGGAGGTAATTCACCCCTCCACTTT,CASSFLGGNSPLHF
TRBV5-8,TRBJ2-3,TRBD2,once,TGTGCCAGCAGTTTACTAGCGGGCACAGATACGCAGTATTTT,CASSLLAGTDTQYF
TRBV6-5,TRBJ2-3,TRBD1,once,TGTGCCAGCCGCCGGGACAGGGGGGCAGATACGCAGTATTTT,CASRRDRGADTQYF
TRBV18,TRBJ1-2,-,-,TGTGCCAGTACCGAAGGTACAGCTAACTATGGCTACACCTTC,CASTEGTANYGYTF
TRBV19,TRBJ1-1,-,-,TGTGCCAGTAGTATTACGGGCGGGGTCCCTGAAGCTTTCTTT,CASSITGGVPEAFF
TRBV6-5,TRBJ2-7,TRBD1,-,TGTGCCAGCAGGGATCCCGGGACAGGGGTCTACGAGCAGTACTTC,CASRDPGTGVYEQYF
TRBV19,TRBJ1-3,-,-,TGTGCCAGTAGTCCCCCGACAGCGATCTCTGGAAACACCATATATTTT,CASSPPTAISGNTIYF
TRBV5-1,TRBJ2-2,TRBD1,-,TGCGCCAGCAGCTTGAGTCCCCCCGGGACAGATAACACCGGGGAGCTGTTTTTT,CASSLSPPGTDNTGELFF
TRBV12-5,TRBJ2-1,TRBD2,-,TGTGCTAGTGGTTCAAGGGTGCGGGGAGGGCACAATGAGCAGTTCTTC,CASGSRVRGGHNEQFF
TRBV5-1,TRBJ2-2,-,-,TGCGCCAGCAGCTTGGGCCAGGGTCACACCGGGGAGCTGTTTTTT,CASSLGQGHTGELFF
TRBV6-6,TRBJ2-2,TRBD1,-,TGTGCCAGCCGCCTACTGACAGGGGACACCGGGGAGCTGTTTTTT,CASRLLTGDTGELFF
TRBV23-1,TRBJ2-7,TRBD2,-,TGCGCCAGCCGATCGACTAGCGGGAGGCACGACGAGCAGTACTTC,CASRSTSGRHDEQYF
TRBV9,TRBJ2-7,-,-,TGTGCCAGCAGCGACCGGGACATGGCCTACGAGCAGTACTTC,CASSDRDMAYEQYF
TRBV7-9,TRBJ2-5,TRBD1,-,TGTGCCAGCAGCTTAGGGTGGACAGGGGGGGAGACCCAGTACTTC,CASSLGWTGGETQYF
TRBV10-2,TRBJ2-2,-,-,TGCGCCAGCAGCGTCGTAGGAGGAAACGGGGAGCTGTTTTTT,CASSVVGGNGELFF